The 13 T cell receptor beta chains below were found in one sample sequenced in a study of response to subunit inactivated influenza vaccine. TCRdb recomputed calls from the RT-PCR reads with MiXCR, one row per CDR3 protein. Altogether 550,000 to 650,000 distinct CDR3 sequences are present, 12% being singletons, with the ten largest covering roughly 10%. The specimen was PBMCs from blood, collected on the day of vaccination. The origin of the receptors is a man aged 45-65 years who received an inactivated influenza vaccine.

V gene TRBV12-2 combines with J gene TRBJ2-3; TRBD2, as called in the table, went unchecked against the DNA. TRBV12-2 is a listed pseudogene. The CDR3 loop spans 17 amino acids. This chain's CDR3 is CASRLPGTSGRTDTQYF. CDR3 in DNA: TGTGCAAGTCGCTTACCTGGGACTAGCGGGCGTACAGATACGCAGTATTTT.

This clonotype showed up many times. The chain recombines TRBV5-1 with TRBJ1-2, with D perhaps matching TRBD1 (5 bases). Germline V gene data show CDR1 as SGHRS and CDR2 as YFSETQ. Trimming took off 3 bases at V and 8 bases at J, with 17 bases between the two ends. This CDR3 contains 14 residues. CDR3 nucleotide sequence: TGCGCCAGCAGCTACAGGAGCGCCGGCGCGGGCTACACCTTC. It yields the protein CASSYRSAGAGYTF.

The chain carries TRBV6-1 and TRBJ2-1, with 14 bases fitting TRBD2. V gave up 5 bases and J gave up 7 bases; unmatched junction bases: 4. The CDR3 length is 15 residues. Germline V gene sequence: CDR1 MNHNS, CDR2 SASEGT. The CDR3 coding sequence is TGTGCCAGCAGTATTGGGACTAGCGGGAGTAATGAGCAGTTCTTC. The encoded protein is CASSIGTSGSNEQFF.

CDR3 region: CASSRREDTQYF. The CDR3 DNA reads as TGTGCCAGCAGCCGCCGCGAAGATACGCAGTATTTT. This chain uses TRBV12-3 or TRBV12-4 with TRBJ2-3, with D unresolved. V was clipped by 6 bases and J by 5 bases, with 9 bases between them. The CDR3 runs 12 residues.

The chain links TRBV5-1 to TRBJ2-1; 8 bases are a match to TRBD2. The CDR3 totals 18 residues. Germline V gene data show CDR1 as SGHRS and CDR2 as YFSETQ. The junction had 10 bases not matched to a gene; V was cut back by 2 bases and J by 0 bases. The CDR3 protein is CASSFLPSGLSSYNEQFF. The DNA for the CDR3 is TGCGCCAGCAGCTTCCTCCCTAGCGGGCTGAGCTCCTACAATGAGCAGTTCTTC.

This clonotype was counted at least ten times. The rearrangement joins TRBV29-1 to TRBJ2-5, with D possibly being TRBD2 (5 bases). Trimming shortened V by 4 bases and J by 5 bases, and 11 bases separated the two germline ends. The CDR3 consists of 12 residues. CDR1 is SQVTM, CDR2 ANQGSEA, per germline. In nucleotides, the CDR3 is TGCAGCGTTGTTGTGGCGGGCGAGACCCAGTACTTC. Protein: CSVVVAGETQYF.

This clonotype showed up many times. The chain carries TRBV29-1 and TRBJ2-7; 9 nucleotides match TRBD2. CDR1 is SQVTM and CDR2 is ANQGSEA in the germline V gene. CDR3 size: 14 residues. J was trimmed by 4 bases and V by 4 bases; bases with no gene match: 8. As DNA, the CDR3 is TGCAGCGTTGGCCGGACTAGCGCGGGTTACGAGCAGTACTTC. This encodes CSVGRTSAGYEQYF.

This clonotype was seen a few times. This rearrangement joins TRBV11-3 to TRBJ2-2, with 10 positions matching TRBD2. The CDR3 has 16 residues. V was pared by 4 bases and J by 5 bases, with 7 bases of the junction left unmatched. Germline-derived CDR1 and CDR2 are SGHNT and YENEEA. The CDR3 loop reads CASSSRRTSGTGELFF. As DNA, the CDR3 is TGTGCCAGCAGCTCCCGCCGGACTAGCGGAACCGGGGAGCTGTTTTTT.

This clonotype came up a few times. V and J are TRBV5-1 and TRBJ2-7; 7 bases line up with TRBD2. V lost 0 bases, J lost 4 bases, and 13 bases stayed unmatched. This CDR3 comprises 17 residues. Germline values: CDR1 SGHRS, CDR2 YFSETQ. Written as DNA, the CDR3 is TGCGCCAGCAGCTTGGTTACTAGCGACCAGATCGCGTACGAGCAGTACTTC. It codes for CASSLVTSDQIAYEQYF.

This clonotype turned up a few times. The chain employs TRBV20-1 and TRBJ2-1; D possibly matches TRBD1 or TRBD2 (5 bases each). V lost 3 bases to trimming and J lost 0 bases, with 12 bases between them. CDR1 is DFQATT, CDR2 SNEGSKA, per germline (reference sequence). The CDR3 consists of 15 residues. The CDR3 spells CSASRGRNSYNEQFF. The CDR3 DNA sequence: TGCAGTGCTAGTCGGGGACGGAACTCCTACAATGAGCAGTTCTTC.

This clonotype was observed at least ten times. This chain uses TRBV29-1 with TRBJ2-7; D is undetermined. The CDR3 totals 11 residues. Germline V gene lookup returns CDR1 SQVTM and CDR2 ANQGSEA. V dropped 6 bases and J dropped 2 bases, with 8 bases sitting between them. CDR3 sequence: CSVGGTYEQYF. CDR3 bases: TGCAGCGTGGGCGGAACCTACGAGCAGTACTTC.

This clonotype turned up a few times. The chain has TRBV7-2 and TRBJ2-5, with 9 bases matching TRBD2. V shed 2 bases and J 5 bases; nucleotides not matched to a gene: 6. Looked up from germline, CDR1 is SGHTA and CDR2 is FQGNSA. The CDR3 is 15 amino acids. This CDR3 reads CASSLSGTSSETQYF. CDR3 DNA sequence: TGTGCCAGCAGCTTAAGCGGGACTAGCAGCGAGACCCAGTACTTC.

This clonotype was counted only a few times. The V call is TRBV30, the J call TRBJ2-7, with 9 bases aligning to TRBD1. The germline CDR1 and CDR2 sequences are GTSNPN and SVGIG (reference sequence). V was pared by 4 bases and J by 2 bases, with 6 bases of the junction left unmatched. CDR3 size: 14 residues. In DNA, the CDR3 is TGTGCCTGGAACCGGGACAGGGTGCCCTACGAGCAGTACTTC. Translation gives CAWNRDRVPYEQYF.